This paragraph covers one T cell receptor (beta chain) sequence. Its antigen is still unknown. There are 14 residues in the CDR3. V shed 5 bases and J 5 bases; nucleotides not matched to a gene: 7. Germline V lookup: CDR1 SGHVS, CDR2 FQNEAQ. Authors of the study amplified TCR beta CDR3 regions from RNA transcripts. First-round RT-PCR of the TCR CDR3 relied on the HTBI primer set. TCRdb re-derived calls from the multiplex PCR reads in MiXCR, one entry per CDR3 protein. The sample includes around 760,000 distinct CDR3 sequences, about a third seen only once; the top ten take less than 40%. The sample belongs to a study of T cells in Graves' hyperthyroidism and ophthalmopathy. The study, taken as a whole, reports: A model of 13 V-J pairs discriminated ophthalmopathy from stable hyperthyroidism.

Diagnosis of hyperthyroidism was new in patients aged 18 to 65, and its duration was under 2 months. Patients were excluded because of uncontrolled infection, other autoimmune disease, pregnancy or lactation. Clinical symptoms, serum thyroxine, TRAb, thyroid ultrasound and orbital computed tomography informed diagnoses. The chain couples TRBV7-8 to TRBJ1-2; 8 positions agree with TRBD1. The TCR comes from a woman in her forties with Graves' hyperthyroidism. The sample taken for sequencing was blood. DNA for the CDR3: TGTGCCAGCAGCCCGGGACAGGCAATATATGGCTACACCTTC. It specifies CASSPGQAIYGYTF.